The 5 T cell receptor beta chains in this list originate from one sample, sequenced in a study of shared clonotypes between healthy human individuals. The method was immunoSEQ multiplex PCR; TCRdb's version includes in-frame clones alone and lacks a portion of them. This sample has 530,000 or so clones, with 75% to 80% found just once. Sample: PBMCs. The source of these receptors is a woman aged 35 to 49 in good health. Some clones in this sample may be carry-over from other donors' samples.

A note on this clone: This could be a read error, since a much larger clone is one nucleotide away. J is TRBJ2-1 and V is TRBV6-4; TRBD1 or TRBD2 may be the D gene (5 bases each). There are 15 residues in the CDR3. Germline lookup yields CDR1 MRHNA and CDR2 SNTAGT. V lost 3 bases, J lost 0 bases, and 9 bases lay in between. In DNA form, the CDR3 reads TGTGCCAGCAGTGAAGGGGAGAGCTCCTACAATGAGCAGTTCTTC. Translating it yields CASSEGESSYNEQFF.

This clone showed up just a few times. The CDR3 sequence is CATSRDAGSYNEQFF. CDR3 coding DNA: TGTGCCACCAGCAGAGATGCAGGGTCCTACAATGAGCAGTTCTTC. The chain is built from TRBV15 and TRBJ2-1, with D perhaps matching TRBD1 (5 bases). The V end was cut by 0 bases, the J end by 1 base, with 7 bases between. Germline CDR1 and CDR2: LNHNV and YYDKDF (reference sequence). The CDR3 is 15 amino acids. Full variable domain (outside the CDR3, taken from reference TRBV15 and TRBJ2-1): DAMVIQNPRYQVTQFGKPVTLSCSQTLNHNVMYWYQQKSSQAPKLLFHYYDKDFNNEADTPDNFQSRRPNTSFCFLDIRSPGLGDTAMYLCATSRDAGSYNEQFFGPGTRLTVL.

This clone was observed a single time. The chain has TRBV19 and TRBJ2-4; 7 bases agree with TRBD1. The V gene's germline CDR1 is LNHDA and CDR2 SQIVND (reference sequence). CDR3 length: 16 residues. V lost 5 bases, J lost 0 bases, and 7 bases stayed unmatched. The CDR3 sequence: CASSSPGQIAKNIQYF. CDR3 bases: TGTGCCAGTAGTTCACCGGGACAGATAGCCAAAAACATTCAGTACTTC.

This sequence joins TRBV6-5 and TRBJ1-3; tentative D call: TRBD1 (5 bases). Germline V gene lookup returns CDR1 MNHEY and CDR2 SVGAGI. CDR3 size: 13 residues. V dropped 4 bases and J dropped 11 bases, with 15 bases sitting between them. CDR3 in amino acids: CASSWGDGRAIYF. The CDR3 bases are TGTGCCAGCAGTTGGGGGGACGGACGGGCCATATATTTT.

The CDR3 sequence: CASNIPLTGANNQPQHF. CDR3 DNA sequence: TGTGCCAGCAACATTCCGCTGACCGGGGCTAACAATCAGCCCCAGCATTTT. The rearrangement joins TRBV5-8 to TRBJ1-5; maybe TRBD1 (5 bases). V lost 6 bases and J 3 bases, leaving 22 bases between the germline ends. The CDR3 loop spans 17 amino acids. Per the germline V gene, CDR1 is SGHTS and CDR2 is YDEGEE. The full variable domain, completed using reference TRBV5-8 and TRBJ1-5, is EAGVTQSPTHLIKTRGQQATLRCSPISGHTSVYWYQQALGLGLQFLLWYDEGEERNRGNFPPRFSGRQFPNYSSELNVNALELEDSALYLCASNIPLTGANNQPQHFGDGTRLSIL.